This TCR beta chain was identified during a study of cytomegalovirus exposure and HLA in healthy donors. Overall study results and limits: Under in vitro conditions, a few CMV-associated chains were confirmed as specific for CMV antigens. Researchers reported in a later analysis that common viral pathogens appeared linked to several top clusters.

In the PCR, 60 Vbeta and 13 Jbeta primers were used. Sequencing used immunoSEQ multiplex PCR; TCRdb keeps in-frame clones, though not all of them. The sample contains 160,000 or so clones, 65% to 85% of which appear only once. As for this clone: Its antigen is not known.

Germline V gives CDR1 SEHNR, CDR2 FQNEAQ (reference sequence). The V end was cut by 10 bases, the J end by 1 base, with 12 bases between. This CDR3 region has 13 residues. The receptor comes from a woman aged 35 to 49 in good health and CMV-seropositive. The chain has TRBV7-9 and TRBJ2-3; D possibly corresponds to TRBD2 (6 bases). Input material: PBMCs. This CDR3 is CATRASGTDTQYF. The CDR3 DNA is TGTGCCACCAGGGCTAGCGGCACAGATACGCAGTATTTT.